The rows below give T cell receptor beta chains drawn from one sample of a study of blood T cell repertoires in COVID-19. Using immunoSEQ multiplex PCR, the repertoire was profiled, and TCRdb retains in-frame clones only, with some absent. The table shows some 200,000 clones, with 86% occurring only once. The sequenced sample consisted of peripheral blood. The receptor set was obtained from an older woman with acute or convalescent COVID-19. Both conserved end residues are part of each CDR3. The D gene is left open where the match is weak. Size is omitted from some rows. Given values are once, few, many or a class for expanded clones.

d_call | j_call | v_call | clone_size | cdr3_nt | cdr3_aa
TRBD1 | TRBJ1-1 | TRBV5-1 | few | TGCGCCAGCAGCTTGGGGGACAGGGGTGAAGCTTTCTTT | CASSLGDRGEAFF
. | TRBJ2-1 | TRBV25-1 | . | TGTGCCAGCAGATCTCGGCCGGGACATAACCCCAATGAGCAGTTCTTC | CASRSRPGHNPNEQFF
TRBD1 | TRBJ2-5 | TRBV5-1 | . | TGCGCCAGCAGGACAGGGGCCCTTCAAGAGACCCAGTACTTC | CASRTGALQETQYF
TRBD1 | TRBJ2-7 | TRBV25-1 | . | TGTGCCAGCAGTGAATCTGGACAGGGCCACGAGCAGTACTTC | CASSESGQGHEQYF
. | TRBJ2-5 | TRBV18 | . | TGTGCCAGCTCACCACTTGAGGGAGAGACCCAGTACTTC | CASSPLEGETQYF
. | TRBJ2-7 | TRBV5-1 | few | TGCGCCAGCAGCTTGGTACCAGGATCTACGAGTTGGCAGTACTTC | CASSLVPGSTSWQYF
. | TRBJ2-3 | TRBV7-3 | . | TGTGCCAGCAGCTCCCGGGTTTCGGAGGCAGATACGCAGTATTTT | CASSSRVSEADTQYF
TRBD2 | TRBJ2-6 | TRBV7-6 | . | TGTGCCAGCAGCCCCCGACGTTCTAGCGGGGGGACCGGCTCTGGGGCCAACGTCCTGACTTTC | CASSPRRSSGGTGSGANVLTF
. | TRBJ1-1 | TRBV5-1 | . | TGCGCCAGCAGAAGGGCGCTGGGGGCCGAGGGTGAAGCTTTCTTT | CASRRALGAEGEAFF
TRBD1 | TRBJ2-5 | TRBV18 | . | TGTGCCAGCTCACCAACAGGGGGCTTCGAGACCCAGTACTTC | CASSPTGGFETQYF
TRBD2 | TRBJ2-3 | TRBV6-5 | . | TGTGCCAGCAGCCGGGGACTAGCAGGCACAGATACGCAGTATTTT | CASSRGLAGTDTQYF
TRBD1 | TRBJ1-3 | TRBV29-1 | . | TGCAGCGTTGATCGAACAGGGGGTACTTCTGGAAACACCATATATTTT | CSVDRTGGTSGNTIYF
. | TRBJ2-7 | TRBV7-9 | . | TGTGCCAGCAGCTTGCTTGGCGGATCCTACGAGCAGTACTTC | CASSLLGGSYEQYF
TRBD2 | TRBJ2-7 | TRBV28 | . | TGTGCCAGCCGTTCGGGAGGGCGGTTGTACGAGCAGTACTTC | CASRSGGRLYEQYF
TRBD1 | TRBJ1-2 | TRBV5-1 | . | TGCGCCAGCAGCACTTGGGACAGGGAAGTGTCTGGCTACACCTTC | CASSTWDREVSGYTF
. | TRBJ2-7 | TRBV10-3 | . | TGTGCCATCAGTGATGCCGTTTGGGGCAAGGGCGAGCAGTACTTC | CAISDAVWGKGEQYF
TRBD1 | TRBJ1-6 | TRBV5-6 | once | TGTGCCAGCAGCTTGGGGGACAGGGACAATTCACCCCTCCACTTT | CASSLGDRDNSPLHF
. | TRBJ2-7 | TRBV15 | . | TGTGCCACCAGCAGAGATCTAAGGGCGGGGTCCTACGAGCAGTACTTC | CATSRDLRAGSYEQYF
TRBD1 | TRBJ2-1 | TRBV24-1 | . | TGTGCCACTGGCCCGGGACAGGGAATTAATGAGCAGTTCTTC | CATGPGQGINEQFF
TRBD2 | TRBJ2-3 | TRBV7-2 | . | TGTGCCAGCAGCTTAGGCCTAGCGGTGCGCACAGATACGCAGTATTTT | CASSLGLAVRTDTQYF
. | TRBJ1-3 | TRBV5-4 | . | TGTGCCAGCAGCTTGGTGGGGCACGGAAACACCATATATTTT | CASSLVGHGNTIYF
. | TRBJ2-5 | TRBV29-1 | . | TGCAGCGTTGACTCGGACACCTCCGGGGAGACCCAGTACTTC | CSVDSDTSGETQYF
. | TRBJ2-1 | TRBV21-1 | . | . | CASSKVASGNNNEQFF
TRBD1 | TRBJ2-7 | TRBV29-1 | few | TGCAGCGTTGAAGGGCGACAGGGGGCGAGTGGAGGGGAGCAGTACTTC | CSVEGRQGASGGEQYF
. | TRBJ2-3 | TRBV27 | once | TGTGCCAGCAGTTTAGTAACAGGGATGCTGGATACGCAGTATTTT | CASSLVTGMLDTQYF
TRBD1 | TRBJ2-5 | TRBV5-4 | . | TGTGCCAGCAGGGCCGGACAGGGAAAGGAGACCCAGTACTTC | CASRAGQGKETQYF
. | TRBJ1-1 | TRBV5-6 | . | TGTGCCAGCAGCGACTCGGGACACAGGACTGAAGCTTTCTTT | CASSDSGHRTEAFF
. | TRBJ2-3 | TRBV11-3 | . | TGTGCCAGCAGCTTAGGTCCAGGTACGCAGTATTTT | CASSLGPGTQYF
. | TRBJ1-4 | TRBV12-5 | . | TGTGCTAGTGGGGGGGCGGATGAAAAACTGTTTTTT | CASGGADEKLFF